These T cell receptor beta chains were read from a single sample in a study of cytomegalovirus exposure and HLA in healthy donors. The repertoire was sequenced with immunoSEQ multiplex PCR; TCRdb's copy has only in-frame clones and lacks some. Of roughly 130,000 clones listed, over 65% are singletons. The sample comprised PBMCs. These TCRs come from a woman in her forties in good health and CMV-seropositive. CDR3s include the opening cysteine and the closing phenylalanine or tryptophan. Fields, in order: V gene, J gene, clone size, D gene, CDR3 protein, CDR3 DNA. A D gene is named only where the DNA matches it firmly. Size is omitted from some rows. Given values are once, few, many or a class for expanded clones.

>TRBV9|TRBJ1-1|.|.
CASSGQDWNTEAFF
TGTGCCAGCAGCGGACAGGACTGGAACACTGAAGCTTTCTTT
>TRBV30|TRBJ1-2|few|.
CAWSPQGYGYTF
TGTGCCTGGAGTCCCCAGGGCTATGGCTACACCTTC
>TRBV18|TRBJ2-7|once|TRBD2
CASSPLRQRGSYEQYF
TGTGCCAGCTCACCCCTCAGACAGCGGGGTTCCTACGAGCAGTACTTC
>TRBV5-6|TRBJ1-6|.|.
CASSLLGSPLHF
TGTGCCAGCAGCCTCTTGGGCTCACCCCTCCACTTT
>TRBV7-6|TRBJ2-5|.|TRBD2
CASSGRASGTQETQYF
TGTGCCAGCAGCGGTCGGGCTAGCGGGACCCAAGAGACCCAGTACTTC
>TRBV29-1|TRBJ2-1|.|.
CSVDGQYNEQFF
TGCAGCGTCGACGGACAATACAATGAGCAGTTCTTC
>TRBV7-2|TRBJ2-2|few|.
CASSPARGNTGELFF
TGTGCCAGCAGCCCGGCCCGGGGGAACACCGGGGAGCTGTTTTTT
>TRBV9|TRBJ2-3|.|TRBD2
CASSVASTSGIDTQYF
TGTGCCAGCAGCGTAGCTTCGACTAGCGGAATAGATACGCAGTATTTT
>TRBV10-3|TRBJ1-5|.|.
CAISLGGGNQPQHF
TGTGCCATCTCTCTCGGGGGAGGGAATCAGCCCCAGCATTTT
>TRBV11-3|TRBJ1-1|.|.
CASSIGATAFF
TGTGCCAGCAGCATCGGAGCAACGGCCTTCTTT
>TRBV5-1|TRBJ2-5|.|.
CASSYGFEETQYF
TGCGCCAGCAGCTACGGTTTTGAAGAGACCCAGTACTTC
>TRBV5-6|TRBJ1-1|.|TRBD1
CASSKGTDTEAFF
TGTGCCAGCAGCAAAGGGACAGACACTGAAGCTTTCTTT
>TRBV6-4|TRBJ2-3|.|.
CASSDQGTDTQYF
TGTGCCAGCAGTGACCAGGGAACAGATACGCAGTATTTT
>TRBV6-1|TRBJ1-1|.|.
CASSESDGSRAFF
TGTGCCAGCAGTGAATCGGACGGGAGCCGTGCTTTCTTT
>TRBV19|TRBJ2-7|.|TRBD1
CASSIQAGTGANEQYF
TGTGCCAGTAGTATCCAAGCCGGGACAGGGGCCAACGAGCAGTACTTC
>TRBV28|TRBJ2-7|once|TRBD2
CASSPGTSGMRYEQYF
TGTGCCAGCAGTCCCGGGACTAGCGGGATGCGGTACGAGCAGTACTTC
>TRBV5-1|TRBJ2-7|.|TRBD2
CASSYRSGGADEQYF
TGCGCCAGCAGCTATCGTAGCGGGGGGGCCGACGAGCAGTACTTC
>TRBV7-9|TRBJ2-7|.|.
CASSLGGRSYEQYF
TGTGCCAGCAGCTTAGGGGGCAGGAGCTACGAGCAGTACTTC
>TRBV7-7|TRBJ2-3|once|TRBD2
CASSLLTSGDTQYF
TGTGCTAGCAGCCTCCTAACTAGCGGTGATACGCAGTATTTT
>TRBV28|TRBJ1-2|.|TRBD1
CASRYTGDRYGYTF
TGTGCCAGCAGGTATACAGGGGACCGCTATGGCTACACCTTC
>TRBV28|TRBJ1-2|.|TRBD1
CASTHRQGNYGYTF
TGTGCCAGCACCCATCGACAGGGTAACTATGGCTACACCTTC
>TRBV2|TRBJ2-7|.|TRBD1
CASSESRDREYF
TGTGCCAGCAGTGAATCCCGGGACAGGGAGTACTTC
>TRBV14|TRBJ1-2|.|TRBD1
CASSQDRGAYGYTF
TGTGCCAGCAGCCAAGACAGGGGGGCATATGGCTACACCTTC
>TRBV27|TRBJ1-2|few|.
CASSPEMRFNYGYTF
TGTGCCAGCAGTCCTGAGATGCGTTTTAACTATGGCTACACCTTC
>TRBV30|TRBJ1-2|few|TRBD1
CAWAGTGRRYTF
TGTGCCTGGGCCGGGACAGGGCGGCGCTACACCTTC
>TRBV29-1|TRBJ2-3|.|TRBD2
CSSRGGVSTDTQYF
TGCAGCTCGCGGGGGGGGGTCAGCACAGATACGCAGTATTTT
>TRBV7-8|TRBJ1-5|.|TRBD1
CASSLGDKGAGQPQHF
TGTGCCAGCAGCTTGGGTGATAAGGGGGCCGGTCAGCCCCAGCATTTT
>TRBV19|TRBJ2-7|.|.
CASSRGGRGLSYEQYF
TGTGCCAGTAGTCGAGGTGGGCGGGGACTCTCCTACGAGCAGTACTTC
>TRBV6-1|TRBJ2-3|.|.
CASIRQGGTDTQYF
TGTGCCAGCATCCGTCAGGGTGGGACAGATACGCAGTATTTT
>TRBV4-2|TRBJ2-3|few|TRBD2
CASSQELSGRAADTQYF
TGTGCCAGCAGCCAAGAATTGAGCGGGAGGGCCGCAGATACGCAGTATTTT
>TRBV19|TRBJ2-5|.|.
CASSPNKETQYF
TGTGCCAGTAGTCCGAACAAAGAGACCCAGTACTTC
>TRBV7-2|TRBJ1-4|.|.
CASSPPGRREKLFF
TGTGCCAGCAGCCCGCCAGGGAGGCGGGAAAAACTGTTTTTT
>TRBV29-1|TRBJ2-1|.|TRBD2
CSVDGTSGTHNEQFF
TGCAGCGTTGACGGGACTAGCGGGACCCACAATGAGCAGTTCTTC
>TRBV11-2|TRBJ1-1|few|.
CASSLSAEAFF
TGTGCCAGCAGCCTAAGTGCTGAAGCTTTCTTT
>TRBV18|TRBJ2-3|.|.
CASSPLSGKDTQYF
TGTGCCAGCTCACCACTCTCGGGGAAAGATACGCAGTATTTT
>TRBV30|TRBJ2-2|.|TRBD1
CAWIPFVTGSTGELFF
TGTGCCTGGATCCCATTTGTGACAGGGAGCACCGGGGAGCTGTTTTTT
>TRBV11-2|TRBJ2-7|.|TRBD2
CASSLVLAGWSYEQYF
TGTGCCAGCAGCTTAGTACTAGCGGGGTGGTCCTACGAGCAGTACTTC
>TRBV11-2|TRBJ2-5|.|.
CASSFLAVRETQYF
TGTGCCAGCAGCTTTCTGGCGGTAAGAGAGACCCAGTACTTC
>TRBV7-9|TRBJ1-2|.|.
CASSPQKTMTAGAKNGYTF
TGTGCCAGCAGCCCTCAGAAAACAATGACAGCGGGGGCAAAGAATGGCTACACCTTC
>TRBV11-2|TRBJ2-1|.|TRBD2
CASSAKLAGQNEQFF
TGTGCCAGCAGCGCCAAACTAGCGGGACAAAATGAGCAGTTCTTC